Following are 29 T cell receptor beta chains from one sample sequenced in a study of shared clonotypes between healthy human individuals. The method was immunoSEQ multiplex PCR; TCRdb's version includes in-frame clones alone and lacks a portion of them. The table records over a million clones, over 95% of them present only once. Sequenced input: naive CD4+ T cells sorted from blood. Subset: CD45RA+ positively selected. The origin of the receptors is a man aged 25-45 years in good health.

The chain carries TRBV10-2 and TRBJ2-3; D unresolved. The CDR3 sequence is 10 residues long. Trimming removed 8 bases at V and 6 bases at J, with 6 bases between. Germline values: CDR1 WSHSY, CDR2 SAAADI. The CDR3 region has the DNA TGCGCCAGCTTTCGGGATACGCAGTATTTT. It specifies CASFRDTQYF.

The J gene is TRBJ2-1, the V gene TRBV11-3; D ambiguous. The CDR3 length is 15 residues. Germline lookup yields CDR1 SGHNT and CDR2 YENEEA. Deletions cut 5 bases from V and 0 bases from J, with 11 bases between. The CDR3 sequence: CASSRSPSSYNEQFF. The CDR3 DNA is TGTGCCAGCAGCCGCAGTCCGAGCTCCTACAATGAGCAGTTCTTC.

V is TRBV19 and J is TRBJ1-4; D gene ambiguous. The V end lost 6 bases, the J end lost 0 bases, and 11 bases lay between the germline ends. Germline loops: CDR1 LNHDA, CDR2 SQIVND (reference sequence). The CDR3 runs 15 residues. The CDR3 DNA reads as TGTGCCAGTAGGGGGAGAGAATCAACTAATGAAAAACTGTTTTTT. This gives the protein CASRGRESTNEKLFF.

This chain connects TRBV29-1 to TRBJ2-1; 9 bases fit TRBD2. CDR1 is SQVTM, CDR2 ANQGSEA, per germline. Germline trimming cut 4 bases from V and 3 bases from J; bases unmatched to any gene: 10. This CDR3 is 16 amino acids long. CDR3 protein: CSVVSPTSGGYNEQFF. The CDR3 DNA follows: TGCAGCGTTGTTTCCCCGACTAGCGGAGGCTACAATGAGCAGTTCTTC.

This clone appeared once. This chain uses TRBV7-8 with TRBJ1-3, with 9 bases lining up with TRBD1. CDR1 and CDR2 from the germline V gene are SGHVS and FQNEAQ. The CDR3 has 15 amino acids. V dropped 4 bases and J dropped 4; count of bases not matched to a gene: 5. This CDR3 is CASSSRDRDGNTIYF. DNA of the CDR3: TGTGCCAGCAGCTCCCGGGACAGGGACGGAAACACCATATATTTT.

This clone was observed a few times. The chain is built from TRBV18 and TRBJ2-7; D unresolved. From germline, CDR1 is KGHSH and CDR2 LQKENI. Trimming pared 3 bases from V and 3 bases from J, leaving 6 bases between. The CDR3 sequence is 12 residues long. This CDR3 is CASSPVDYEQYF. CDR3 bases: TGTGCCAGCTCACCGGTAGACTACGAGCAGTACTTC.

This sequence joins TRBV7-2 and TRBJ2-7, with unresolved D. This CDR3 is 14 amino acids long. The germline V and J ends were trimmed by 0 bases and 3 bases, with 9 bases remaining between them. Germline V gene sequence: CDR1 SGHTA, CDR2 FQGNSA. CDR3 region: CASSLAIQNYEQYF. CDR3 nucleotides: TGTGCCAGCAGCTTAGCGATTCAGAACTACGAGCAGTACTTC.

This clone is a singleton in its sample. V and J are TRBV6-5 and TRBJ2-7; 9 bases line up with TRBD1. This CDR3 is 14 amino acids long. The ends lost 6 bases at V and 6 bases at J; junction bases unmatched: 9. Per germline, CDR1 MNHEY and CDR2 SVGAGI. CDR3: CASRRPGQGLEQYF. The CDR3 bases are TGTGCCAGCAGAAGACCGGGACAGGGTCTCGAGCAGTACTTC.

The chain joins TRBV9 to TRBJ2-1; weak D call: TRBD2 (6 bases). CDR1 and CDR2 from the germline V gene are SGDLS and YYNGEE. The germline V and J ends were trimmed by 1 base and 7 bases, with 18 bases remaining between them. The CDR3 extends over 16 amino acids. The CDR3 region has the DNA TGTGCCAGCAGCGTATCGGACCCGGGAGTAGCAAATGAGCAGTTCTTC. Encoded protein: CASSVSDPGVANEQFF.

The chain links TRBV11-2 to TRBJ2-6; D not resolved. The CDR3 has 16 residues. Trimming cost V 5 bases and J 0 bases, with 11 bases left between them. Looked up from germline, CDR1 is SGHAT and CDR2 is FQNNGV. CDR3 protein: CASSPEWGSGANVLTF. In nucleotides, the CDR3 is TGTGCCAGCAGCCCGGAATGGGGCTCTGGGGCCAACGTCCTGACTTTC.

This clone is a singleton in its sample. V usage is TRBV18 and J usage is TRBJ2-7, with a tentative D call TRBD1 (6 bases). The V gene's germline CDR1 is KGHSH and CDR2 LQKENI. Trimming left V 5 bases short and J 2 bases short, with 13 bases between. CDR3 length: 14 amino acids. CDR3 DNA: TGTGCCAGCTCAAATCCGGGACACCCCTACGAGCAGTACTTC. It translates to CASSNPGHPYEQYF.

The chain links TRBV19 to TRBJ2-5, with 7 positions matching TRBD2. CDR3 length: 15 residues. The germline CDR1 and CDR2 sequences are LNHDA and SQIVND (reference sequence). With V trimmed by 0 bases and J by 2 bases, 3 bases remained unmatched. The CDR3 here is CASSIEGRGQETQYF. DNA for the CDR3: TGTGCCAGTAGTATAGAGGGGAGGGGACAAGAGACCCAGTACTTC.

The chain couples TRBV28 to TRBJ1-4, with D possibly matching TRBD1 (5 bases). Germline CDR1 reads MDHEN; CDR2 reads SYDVKM. V was clipped by 2 bases and J by 2 bases, with 18 bases between them. This CDR3 comprises 18 residues. The CDR3, as DNA: TGTGCCAGCAGTTTAAGGTTACAGGCAGGGAGTACTAATGAAAAACTGTTTTTT. It yields the protein CASSLRLQAGSTNEKLFF.

CDR3 in amino acids: CASSDLGQLGEKLFF. Written as DNA, the CDR3 is TGTGCCAGCAGTGACCTCGGTCAGCTAGGGGAAAAACTGTTTTTT. The J gene is TRBJ1-4, the V gene TRBV6-1; no reliable D call. Per the germline V gene, CDR1 is MNHNS and CDR2 is SASEGT. The CDR3 is 15 residues long. V was pared by 3 bases and J by 8 bases, with 16 bases between.

The chain employs TRBV30 and TRBJ1-2, with D hard to call. Trimming took 5 bases from V and 3 from J, leaving 13 bases between them. The CDR3 extends over 13 amino acids. CDR1 and CDR2 (germline): GTSNPN, SVGIG (reference sequence). The CDR3 DNA sequence: TGTGCCTGGGGACCGGGCGAGGACTATGGCTACACCTTC. Protein product: CAWGPGEDYGYTF. The full variable domain, rest sourced from reference TRBV30 and TRBJ1-2, is SQTIHQWPATLVQPVGSPLSLECTVEGTSNPNLYWYRQAAGRGLQLLFYSVGIGQISSEVPQNLSASRPQDRQFILSSKKLLLSDSGFYLCAWGPGEDYGYTFGSGTRLTVV.

The V call is TRBV14, the J call TRBJ1-1; unclear D gene. CDR3 length equals 14 residues. V was trimmed by 8 bases and J by 4 bases, leaving 17 bases between them. Germline assignment: CDR1 SGHDN and CDR2 FVKESK. CDR3 sequence reads: CASHPVGPSTEAFF. The CDR3 DNA sequence: TGTGCCAGCCACCCCGTAGGTCCGAGCACTGAAGCTTTCTTT.

The chain employs TRBV28 and TRBJ1-2; no firm D call. The CDR3 is 12 residues long. Germline V CDR1 and CDR2: MDHEN, SYDVKM. Trimming pared 10 bases from V and 4 bases from J, leaving 13 bases between. CDR3 in amino acids: CATTGSSYGYTF. As DNA, the CDR3 is TGTGCCACTACGGGGTCCAGCTATGGCTACACCTTC.

The chain employs TRBV14 and TRBJ2-7, with TRBD1 as a possible D gene (5 bases). V was trimmed by 4 bases and J by 3 bases, leaving 7 bases between them. This CDR3 has 12 amino acids. The germline gives CDR1 SGHDN, CDR2 FVKESK. The CDR3 sequence is CASSRQLYEQYF. CDR3 nucleotides: TGTGCCAGCAGCCGACAGCTCTACGAGCAGTACTTC.

V usage is TRBV28 and J usage is TRBJ2-7; TRBD1 aligns across 7 bases. The trim removed 7 bases at V and 1 base at J, leaving 7 bases unmatched. There are 14 residues in the CDR3. The germline CDR1 and CDR2 sequences are MDHEN and SYDVKM. The CDR3 is CASIPGGPSYEQYF. The DNA of the CDR3 is TGTGCCAGCATTCCAGGGGGACCTTCCTACGAGCAGTACTTC.

This chain connects TRBV29-1 to TRBJ1-4, with a weak D call TRBD1 (5 bases). The CDR3 runs to 14 residues. CDR1 and CDR2 (germline): SQVTM, ANQGSEA. Trimming pared 4 bases from V and 5 bases from J, leaving 14 bases between. CDR3 DNA sequence: TGCAGCGTTGCGGGTTCGGGGACCAATGAAAAACTGTTTTTT. This gives the protein CSVAGSGTNEKLFF.

This chain connects TRBV5-4 to TRBJ2-1, with 8 bases aligning to TRBD1. The V segment lost 1 base and the J segment 6 bases; nucleotides outside the gene matches: 6. CDR3 length: 15 residues. The germline gives CDR1 SGHNT, CDR2 YYREEE (reference sequence). CDR3 nucleotides: TGTGCCAGCAGCTTGAGGGACAGGTTTGGCAATGAGCAGTTCTTC. Protein sequence: CASSLRDRFGNEQFF.

This rearrangement joins TRBV7-2 to TRBJ1-1; D remains ambiguous. The CDR3 extends over 13 amino acids. Germline CDR1 and CDR2: SGHTA and FQGNSA. Trimming pared 2 bases from V and 1 base from J, leaving 5 bases between. CDR3 sequence reads: CASSLFPNTEAFF. The CDR3 DNA is TGTGCCAGCAGCTTATTCCCGAACACTGAAGCTTTCTTT.

The count of this clone is one. The chain has TRBV10-1 and TRBJ2-1; 7 bases match TRBD2. V dropped 3 bases and J dropped 7; count of bases not matched to a gene: 3. Germline V lookup: CDR1 WNHNN, CDR2 SYGVQD (reference sequence). The CDR3 is 13 residues long. The CDR3 protein is CASSDGGGNEQFF. CDR3 sequence (DNA): TGCGCCAGCAGTGATGGGGGGGGTAATGAGCAGTTCTTC.

The V call is TRBV5-1, the J call TRBJ2-1; tentative D call: TRBD1 (5 bases). The CDR3 spans 15 residues. CDR1 is SGHRS, CDR2 YFSETQ, per germline. With 1 base removed from V and 1 base from J, the gap between germline ends came to 9 bases. The CDR3 reads CASSLNRKSYNEQFF. The CDR3 DNA is TGCGCCAGCAGCTTGAACAGGAAATCCTACAATGAGCAGTTCTTC.

This chain joins TRBV30 and TRBJ2-7; TRBD2 agrees at 7 bases. The trim removed 3 bases at V and 3 bases at J, leaving 11 bases unmatched. The germline V gene has CDR1 GTSNPN and CDR2 SVGIG (reference sequence). The length of the CDR3 is 15 residues. The CDR3 DNA sequence: TGTGCCTGGAGGCCGGACACCGGGACTAACTACGAGCAGTACTTC. Translating gives CAWRPDTGTNYEQYF.

This chain uses TRBV19 with TRBJ2-1; possible D gene TRBD1, 6 bases. Germline CDR1 is LNHDA and CDR2 is SQIVND (reference sequence). This CDR3 is 14 amino acids long. V lost 10 bases, J lost 0 bases, and 13 bases lay in between. CDR3 bases: TGTGCCACCGGAGTCAGGGGCTCCTACAATGAGCAGTTCTTC. Its protein product is CATGVRGSYNEQFF.

Only one count was recorded for this clone. J is TRBJ2-5 and V is TRBV27; tentatively, D is TRBD1 (8 bases). V lost 7 bases and J 4 bases, leaving 16 bases between the germline ends. The germline V gene encodes CDR1 MNHEY and CDR2 SMNVEV (reference sequence). This CDR3 is built from 14 residues. The CDR3 sequence: CASKIQGGRETQYF. In DNA, the CDR3 is TGTGCCAGCAAGATACAGGGGGGGCGAGAGACCCAGTACTTC.

V gene TRBV5-4 combines with J gene TRBJ2-7, with TRBD1 identical over 7 bases. The ends lost 4 bases at V and 5 bases at J; junction bases unmatched: 12. CDR1 is SGHNT and CDR2 is YYREEE in the germline V gene (reference sequence). CDR3 length equals 15 residues. CDR3 DNA sequence: TGTGCCAGCAGCGACTACAGGGGTCGAATTAACGAGCAGTACTTC. It yields the protein CASSDYRGRINEQYF. The full variable domain, completed using reference TRBV5-4 and TRBJ2-7, is ETGVTQSPTHLIKTRGQQVTLRCSSQSGHNTVSWYQQALGQGPQFIFQYYREEENGRGNFPPRFSGLQFPNYSSELNVNALELDDSALYLCASSDYRGRINEQYFGPGTRLTVT.

This chain joins TRBV5-1 and TRBJ2-1; D is ambiguous. The CDR3 totals 12 residues. Trimming cost V 2 bases and J 9 bases, with 9 bases left between them. Germline V CDR1 and CDR2: SGHRS, YFSETQ. CDR3 coding DNA: TGCGCCAGCAGCTTCAGACGCGGTGAGCAGTTCTTC. It translates to CASSFRRGEQFF.